This T cell receptor beta chain is drawn from a study of cytomegalovirus exposure and HLA in healthy donors. Points from the study as a whole: Later work found that TCR association rates differed between HLA loci; DRB1 had the most and HLA-C the fewest. A classifier reportedly called cytomegalovirus status with high sensitivity and specificity.

As to this clone: Its antigen is as yet unknown.

CDR1 ENHRY and CDR2 SYGVKD come from the germline V gene. V lost 3 bases and J 0 bases, leaving 19 bases between the germline ends. The CDR3 totals 18 residues. A multiplex PCR was run with 60 Vbeta primers and 13 Jbeta primers. Produced via immunoSEQ multiplex PCR; TCRdb's table is partial and in-frame only. The table lists about 46,000 clones. This clonotype originated in a woman between 35 and 50 years old in good health and CMV-seronegative. The V and J genes are TRBV10-3 and TRBJ2-3, with no clear D. The source material was PBMCs. CDR3 amino acids: CAISESSVADTSTDTQYF. The DNA of the CDR3 is TGTGCCATCAGTGAAAGCAGTGTGGCCGACACTAGCACAGATACGCAGTATTTT.